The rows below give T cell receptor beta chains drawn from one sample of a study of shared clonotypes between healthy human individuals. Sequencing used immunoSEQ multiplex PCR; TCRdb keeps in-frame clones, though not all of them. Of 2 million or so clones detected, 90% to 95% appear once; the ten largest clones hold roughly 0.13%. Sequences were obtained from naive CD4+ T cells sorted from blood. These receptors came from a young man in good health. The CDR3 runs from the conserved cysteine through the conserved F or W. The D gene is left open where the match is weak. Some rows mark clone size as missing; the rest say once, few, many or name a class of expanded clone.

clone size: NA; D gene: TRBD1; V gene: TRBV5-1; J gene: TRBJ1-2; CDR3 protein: CASSNGQGGYGYTF; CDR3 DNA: TGCGCCAGCAGCAACGGACAGGGAGGCTATGGCTACACCTTC
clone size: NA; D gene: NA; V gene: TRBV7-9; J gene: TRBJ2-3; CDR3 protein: CASSLYSGSSTDTQYF; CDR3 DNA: TGTGCCAGCAGCTTGTATAGCGGATCTAGCACAGATACGCAGTATTTT
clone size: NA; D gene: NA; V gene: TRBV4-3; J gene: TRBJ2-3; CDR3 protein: CASSLQMDNKFTDTQYF; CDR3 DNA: TGCGCCAGCAGCCTGCAGATGGACAACAAATTCACAGATACGCAGTATTTT
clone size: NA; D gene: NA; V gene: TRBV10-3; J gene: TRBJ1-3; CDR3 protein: CAISLGVSGNTIYF; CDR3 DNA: TGTGCCATCAGTCTGGGGGTCTCTGGAAACACCATATATTTT
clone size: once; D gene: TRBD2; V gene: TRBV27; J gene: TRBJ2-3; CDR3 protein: CASSLGTSPDTQYF; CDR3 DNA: TGTGCCAGCAGTTTGGGGACTAGCCCAGATACGCAGTATTTT
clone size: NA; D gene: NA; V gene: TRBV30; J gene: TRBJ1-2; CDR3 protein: CAWTPPSRGYTF; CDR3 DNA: TGTGCCTGGACCCCCCCCTCACGCGGCTACACCTTC
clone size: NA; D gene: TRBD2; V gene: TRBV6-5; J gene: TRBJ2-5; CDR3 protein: CASSYWAGGQETQYF; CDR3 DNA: TGTGCCAGCAGTTATTGGGCGGGAGGTCAAGAGACCCAGTACTTC
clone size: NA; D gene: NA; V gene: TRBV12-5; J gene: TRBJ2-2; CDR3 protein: CASGLDDTGELFF; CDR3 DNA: TGTGCTAGTGGTTTGGACGACACCGGGGAGCTGTTTTTT
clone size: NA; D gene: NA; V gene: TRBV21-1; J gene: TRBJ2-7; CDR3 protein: CASSKEEGSGPEQYF; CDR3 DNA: TGTGCCAGCAGCAAAGAGGAGGGTTCGGGCCCCGAGCAGTACTTC
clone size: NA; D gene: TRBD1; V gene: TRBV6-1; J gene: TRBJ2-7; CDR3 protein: CASSGQRQGGTYEQYF; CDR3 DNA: TGTGCCAGCAGTGGGCAACGACAGGGTGGGACCTACGAGCAGTACTTC
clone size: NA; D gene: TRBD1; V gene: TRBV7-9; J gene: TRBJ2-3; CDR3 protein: CASSPGQGGTDTQYF; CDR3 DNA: TGTGCCAGCAGCCCGGGACAGGGGGGCACAGATACGCAGTATTTT
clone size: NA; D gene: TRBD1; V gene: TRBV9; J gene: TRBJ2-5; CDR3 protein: CASSGDRGETQYF; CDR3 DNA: TGTGCCAGCAGTGGGGACAGAGGGGAGACCCAGTACTTC
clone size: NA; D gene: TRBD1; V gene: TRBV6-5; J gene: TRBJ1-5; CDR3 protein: CASSRTGDLRGPQHF; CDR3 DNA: TGTGCCAGCAGCAGGACAGGGGACCTTCGGGGGCCCCAGCATTTT
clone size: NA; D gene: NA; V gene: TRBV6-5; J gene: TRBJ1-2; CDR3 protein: CASVRGANYGYTF; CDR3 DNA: TGTGCCAGCGTCCGGGGAGCTAACTATGGCTACACCTTC
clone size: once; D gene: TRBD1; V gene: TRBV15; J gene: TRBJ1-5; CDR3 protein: CATSGQGAGNQPQHF; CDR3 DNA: TGTGCCACCAGCGGACAGGGGGCCGGCAATCAGCCCCAGCATTTT
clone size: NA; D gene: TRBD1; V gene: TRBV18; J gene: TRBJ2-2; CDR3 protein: CASSPQGQVNTGELFF; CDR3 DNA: TGTGCCAGCTCACCCCAGGGACAGGTTAACACCGGGGAGCTGTTTTTT
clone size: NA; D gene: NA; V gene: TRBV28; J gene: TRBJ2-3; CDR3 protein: CASRGRQRTNTQYF; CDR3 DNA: TGTGCCAGCAGAGGGCGGCAGCGAACAAATACGCAGTATTTT
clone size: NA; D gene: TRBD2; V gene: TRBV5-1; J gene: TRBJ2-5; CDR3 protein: CASSFNSGRQETQYF; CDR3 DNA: TGCGCCAGCAGCTTCAATAGCGGGAGGCAAGAGACCCAGTACTTC
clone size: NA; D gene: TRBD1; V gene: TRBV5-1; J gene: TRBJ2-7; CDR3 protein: CASSLDGQGAGEQYF; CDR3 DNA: TGCGCCAGCAGCTTGGACGGACAGGGGGCAGGCGAGCAGTACTTC
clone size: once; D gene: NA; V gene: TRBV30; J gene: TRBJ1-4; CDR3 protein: CAWSAGTSEKLFF; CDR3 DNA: TGTGCCTGGTCAGCCGGGACGTCAGAAAAACTGTTTTTT
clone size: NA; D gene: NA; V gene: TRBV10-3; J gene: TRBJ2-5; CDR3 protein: CAIRGSGEQETQYF; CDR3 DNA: TGTGCCATCAGGGGTAGCGGAGAGCAAGAGACCCAGTACTTC
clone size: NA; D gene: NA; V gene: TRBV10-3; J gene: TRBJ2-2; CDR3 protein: CAISEVTSTGELFF; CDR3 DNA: TGTGCCATCAGTGAGGTGACTAGCACCGGGGAGCTGTTTTTT
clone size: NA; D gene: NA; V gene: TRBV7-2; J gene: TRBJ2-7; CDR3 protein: CASSQAGRNEQYF; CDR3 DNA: TGTGCCAGCAGCCAGGCTGGGAGGAACGAGCAGTACTTC
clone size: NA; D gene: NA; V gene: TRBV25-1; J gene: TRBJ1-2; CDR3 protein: CASSPPTGTLNYGYTF; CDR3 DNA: TGTGCCAGCAGCCCTCCCACAGGCACCCTTAACTATGGCTACACCTTC
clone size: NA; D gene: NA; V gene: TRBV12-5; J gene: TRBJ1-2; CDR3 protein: CASGLVRETEGFNYGYTF; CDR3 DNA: TGTGCTAGTGGTTTGGTACGGGAAACCGAGGGATTTAACTATGGCTACACCTTC
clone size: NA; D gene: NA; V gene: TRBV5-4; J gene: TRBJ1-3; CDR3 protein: CASSLGRGSGNTIYF; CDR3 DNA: TGTGCCAGCAGCTTGGGCAGGGGATCTGGAAACACCATATATTTT
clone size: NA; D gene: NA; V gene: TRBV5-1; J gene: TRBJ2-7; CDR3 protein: CASSLTGFSYEQYF; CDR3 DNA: TGCGCCAGCAGCTTGACAGGGTTCTCCTACGAGCAGTACTTC
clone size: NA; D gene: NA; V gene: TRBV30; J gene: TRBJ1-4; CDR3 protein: CAWTSPVSTGNEKLFF; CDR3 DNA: TGTGCCTGGACCTCACCCGTGAGTACAGGCAATGAAAAACTGTTTTTT
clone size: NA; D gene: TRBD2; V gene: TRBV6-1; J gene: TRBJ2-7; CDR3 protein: CASSERWGGFDEQYF; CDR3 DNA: TGTGCCAGCAGTGAACGTTGGGGGGGATTCGACGAGCAGTACTTC
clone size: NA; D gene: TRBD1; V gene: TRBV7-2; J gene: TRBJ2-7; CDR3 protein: CASSWGQGEYEQYF; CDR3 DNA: TGTGCCAGCAGCTGGGGACAGGGGGAGTACGAGCAGTACTTC
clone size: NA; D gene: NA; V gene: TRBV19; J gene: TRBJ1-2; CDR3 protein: CASSRTVLYYGYTF; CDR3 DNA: TGTGCCAGTAGCCGGACAGTCCTCTACTATGGCTACACCTTC
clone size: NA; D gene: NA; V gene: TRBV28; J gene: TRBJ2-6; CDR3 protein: CASSFLPAGPGANVLTF; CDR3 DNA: TGTGCCAGCAGCTTCCTGCCTGCAGGGCCTGGGGCCAACGTCCTGACTTTC
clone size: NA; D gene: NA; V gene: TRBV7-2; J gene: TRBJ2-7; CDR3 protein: CASSPTVYEQYF; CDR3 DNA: TGTGCCAGCAGCCCTACAGTCTACGAGCAGTACTTC
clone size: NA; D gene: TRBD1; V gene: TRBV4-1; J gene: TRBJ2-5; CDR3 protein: CASSQDFRGRETQYF; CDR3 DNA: TGCGCCAGCAGCCAAGATTTCAGGGGGCGAGAGACCCAGTACTTC
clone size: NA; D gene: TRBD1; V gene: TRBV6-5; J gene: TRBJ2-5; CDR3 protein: CASSYSRTGGQETQYF; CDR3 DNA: TGTGCCAGCAGTTACTCGCGGACAGGGGGCCAAGAGACCCAGTACTTC
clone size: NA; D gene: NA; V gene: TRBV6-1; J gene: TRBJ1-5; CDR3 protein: CATLVNLSNQPQHF; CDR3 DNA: TGTGCCACTCTAGTTAATCTTAGCAATCAGCCCCAGCATTTT
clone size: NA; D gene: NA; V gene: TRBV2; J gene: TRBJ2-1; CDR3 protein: CASSRYYNEQFF; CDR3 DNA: TGTGCCAGCAGTAGGTACTACAATGAGCAGTTCTTC
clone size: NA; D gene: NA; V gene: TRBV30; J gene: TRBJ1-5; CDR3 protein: CAWSVLTGNQPQHF; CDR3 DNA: TGTGCCTGGAGTGTACTTACCGGGAATCAGCCCCAGCATTTT
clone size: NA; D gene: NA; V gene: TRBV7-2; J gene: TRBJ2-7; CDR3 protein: CASSFSYEQYF; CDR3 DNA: TGTGCCAGCAGCTTCAGCTACGAGCAGTACTTC
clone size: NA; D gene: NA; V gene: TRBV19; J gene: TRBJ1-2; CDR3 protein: CASSMLQLVGYTF; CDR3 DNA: TGTGCCAGTAGTATGTTGCAGCTTGTCGGCTACACCTTC
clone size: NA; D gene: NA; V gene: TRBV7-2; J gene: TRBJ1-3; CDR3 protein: CASSAGNTIYF; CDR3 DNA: TGTGCCAGCAGCGCTGGAAACACCATATATTTT
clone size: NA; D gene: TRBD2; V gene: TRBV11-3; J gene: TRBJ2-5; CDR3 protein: CASSLSSGSGEFETQYF; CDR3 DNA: TGTGCCAGCAGCTTAAGTAGTGGTAGCGGGGAGTTTGAGACCCAGTACTTC
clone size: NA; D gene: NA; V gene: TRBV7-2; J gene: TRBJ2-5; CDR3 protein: CASSSAGTTVGETQYF; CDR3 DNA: TGTGCCAGCAGCTCGGCCGGGACCACAGTCGGGGAGACCCAGTACTTC
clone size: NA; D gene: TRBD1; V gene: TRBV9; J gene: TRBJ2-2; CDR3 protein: CASSVPPGQGAGELFF; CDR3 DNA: TGTGCCAGCAGCGTGCCCCCGGGACAGGGGGCCGGGGAGCTGTTTTTT
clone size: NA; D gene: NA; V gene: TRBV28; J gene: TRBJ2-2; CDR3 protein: CASTNRPLTGELFF; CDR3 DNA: TGTGCCAGCACAAACAGGCCTCTCACCGGGGAGCTGTTTTTT
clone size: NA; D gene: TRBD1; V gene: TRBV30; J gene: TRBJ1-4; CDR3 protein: CAFMGQPGEKLFF; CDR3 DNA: TGTGCCTTCATGGGACAGCCGGGTGAAAAACTGTTTTTT
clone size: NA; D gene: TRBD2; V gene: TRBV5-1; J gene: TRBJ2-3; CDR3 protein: CASSVTSGSTDTQYF; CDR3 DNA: TGCGCCAGCAGCGTGACTAGCGGGAGCACAGATACGCAGTATTTT
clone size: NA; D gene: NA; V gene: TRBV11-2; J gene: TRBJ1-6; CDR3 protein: CASSLTDSHPLHF; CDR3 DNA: TGTGCCAGCAGCTTAACGGACAGCCATCCCCTCCACTTT
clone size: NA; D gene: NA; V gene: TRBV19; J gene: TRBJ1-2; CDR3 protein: CASSIPHLAGDGGYTF; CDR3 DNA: TGTGCCAGTAGTATCCCCCACTTGGCAGGGGATGGCGGCTACACCTTC
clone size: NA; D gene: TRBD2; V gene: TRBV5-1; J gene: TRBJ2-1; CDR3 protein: CASSSTSGSSNEQFF; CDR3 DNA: TGCGCCAGCAGCTCTACTAGCGGGAGTAGCAATGAGCAGTTCTTC
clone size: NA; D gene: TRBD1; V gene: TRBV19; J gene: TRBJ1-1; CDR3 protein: CASQTGTGMNTEAFF; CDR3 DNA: TGTGCCAGTCAAACCGGGACAGGGATGAACACTGAAGCTTTCTTT
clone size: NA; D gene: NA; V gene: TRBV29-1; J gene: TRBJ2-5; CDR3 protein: CSVEGGGTQYF; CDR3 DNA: TGCAGCGTAGAAGGGGGAGGGACCCAGTACTTC
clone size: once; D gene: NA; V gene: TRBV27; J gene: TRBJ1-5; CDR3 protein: CASSFGGRNSNQPQHF; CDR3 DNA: TGTGCCAGCAGTTTTGGAGGAAGAAATAGCAATCAGCCCCAGCATTTT
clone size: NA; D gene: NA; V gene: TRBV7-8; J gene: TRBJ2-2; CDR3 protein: CASSWGRVGTGELFF; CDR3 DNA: TGTGCCAGCAGTTGGGGCCGGGTCGGAACCGGGGAGCTGTTTTTT
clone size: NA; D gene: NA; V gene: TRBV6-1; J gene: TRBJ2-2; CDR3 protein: CASRALGTGELFF; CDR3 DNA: TGTGCCAGCAGGGCCCTGGGCACCGGGGAGCTGTTTTTT
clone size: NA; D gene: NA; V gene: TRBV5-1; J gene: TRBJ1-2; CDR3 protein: CASSMLNPNYGYTF; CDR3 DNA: TGCGCCAGCAGTATGCTGAACCCTAACTATGGCTACACCTTC
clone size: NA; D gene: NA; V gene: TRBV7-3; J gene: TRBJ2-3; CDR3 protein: CASSLGVGSTDTQYF; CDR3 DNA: TGTGCCAGCAGCTTAGGGGTCGGTAGCACAGATACGCAGTATTTT
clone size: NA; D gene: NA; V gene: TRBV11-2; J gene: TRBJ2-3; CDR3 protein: CASSFGRNPTDTQYF; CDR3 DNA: TGTGCCAGCAGCTTTGGGCGGAACCCAACAGATACGCAGTATTTT